The 32 T cell receptor beta chains in this list originate from one sample, sequenced in a study of shared clonotypes between healthy human individuals. Positive CCR7 selection of CD45RO-negative cells yielded the naive CD8 cells, and terminally differentiated effector memory CD45RA+ cells were excluded. Repertoires were generated with immunoSEQ multiplex PCR, while TCRdb's copy carries only in-frame clones and drops some. Of around 2,000,000 clones in the sample, about 95% are singletons; the top ten hold 0.9% to 1.3%. Sequences were obtained from naive CD8+ T cells sorted from blood. These receptors were taken from a man aged 18-30 years in good health.

V gene TRBV7-9 combines with J gene TRBJ2-3; 13 positions match TRBD2. This CDR3 comprises 15 residues. The junction had 7 bases not matched to a gene; V was cut back by 6 bases and J by 7 bases. The germline CDR1 and CDR2 sequences are SEHNR and FQNEAQ (reference sequence). The CDR3 nucleotides read TGTGCCAGCAGGGAACTAGCGGGGGGGCGAAATACGCAGTATTTT. This sequence encodes CASRELAGGRNTQYF.

This sequence joins TRBV4-1 and TRBJ2-5, with TRBD1 identical over 7 bases. This CDR3 has 16 amino acids. Germline CDR1 is MGHRA and CDR2 is YSYEKL. With 3 bases clipped from V and 3 bases from J, the junction kept 10 bases outside the gene matches. The CDR3 sequence is CASSHPREGGEETQYF. CDR3 coding DNA: TGCGCCAGCAGCCATCCCCGAGAAGGGGGCGAAGAGACCCAGTACTTC.

The gene calls are TRBV7-9 and TRBJ1-3; tentatively, D is TRBD1 (5 bases). From germline, CDR1 is SEHNR and CDR2 FQNEAQ (reference sequence). The CDR3 contains 18 residues. V lost 1 base and J lost 0, with 16 bases in between. CDR3 coding DNA: TGTGCCAGCAGCTTAGGACAGTACCAAGGAGACTCTGGAAACACCATATATTTT. Translated: CASSLGQYQGDSGNTIYF.

This rearrangement joins TRBV7-2 to TRBJ1-2; D not resolved. The CDR3 is 15 amino acids. Trimming shortened V by 1 base and J by 4 bases, and 13 bases separated the two germline ends. Germline-derived CDR1 and CDR2 are SGHTA and FQGNSA. Here the CDR3 reads CASSLDRITAYGYTF. The CDR3 DNA sequence: TGTGCCAGCAGCTTAGACCGAATCACAGCCTATGGCTACACCTTC.

V gene TRBV18 combines with J gene TRBJ2-7; TRBD2 aligns across 8 bases. The V and J ends lost 3 bases and 0 bases, in that order; junction bases with no gene match: 25. The CDR3 sequence is 22 residues long. In germline, CDR1 is KGHSH, CDR2 LQKENI. The CDR3: CASSPIGGYGTSGDPHSYEQYF. In DNA, the CDR3 is TGTGCCAGCTCACCTATCGGCGGGTACGGAACTAGCGGTGACCCTCACTCCTACGAGCAGTACTTC.

About this clone itself: The sample holds other DNA sequences that translate to the same CDR3. The V gene is TRBV5-1, the J gene TRBJ2-7; D gene ambiguous. The CDR3 extends over 14 amino acids. Deletions cut 4 bases from V and 2 bases from J, with 13 bases between. CDR1 is SGHRS, CDR2 YFSETQ, per germline. CDR3 residues: CASSPRTETYEQYF. CDR3 in DNA: TGCGCCAGCAGCCCCCGGACGGAGACCTACGAGCAGTACTTC.

This clone was counted between two and nine times. The gene calls are TRBV10-3 and TRBJ2-7; a weak D match, TRBD1 (6 bases). Trimming removed 10 bases from V and 5 bases from J, with 12 bases in between. CDR3 size: 11 residues. The germline gives CDR1 ENHRY, CDR2 SYGVKD. This chain's CDR3 is CATKGVDEQYF. Here the CDR3 DNA reads TGTGCCACAAAGGGGGTAGACGAGCAGTACTTC.

The rearrangement uses TRBV4-1 and TRBJ1-2, with 7 bases lining up with TRBD1. The germline V gene has CDR1 MGHRA and CDR2 YSYEKL. This CDR3 has 15 residues. Trimming at V came to 6 bases and at J to 6 bases, leaving 13 bases not matched to a gene. The CDR3 region is CASSPINRDSDGYTF. The CDR3 DNA is TGCGCCAGCAGTCCGATCAACCGGGACAGCGATGGCTACACCTTC.

The chain carries TRBV9 and TRBJ1-4; 9 positions match TRBD1. CDR3 length: 24 residues. Germline CDR1 SGDLS, CDR2 YYNGEE. V shed 7 bases, J shed 0 bases, and the junction held 31 bases outside the gene matches. For the CDR3, the DNA is TGTGCCAGCTACCGACGACAGGGGGGCCAGTTTTTCATTACGACTAAAACAACTAATGAAAAACTGTTTTTT. Translating it yields CASYRRQGGQFFITTKTTNEKLFF. Full variable domain (remainder filled in from reference TRBV9 and TRBJ1-4): DSGVTQTPKHLITATGQRVTLRCSPRSGDLSVYWYQQSLDQGLQFLIQYYNGEERAKGNILERFSAQQFPDLHSELNLSSLELGDSALYFCASYRRQGGQFFITTKTTNEKLFFGSGTQLSVL.

The chain uses TRBV28 and TRBJ1-4; D is uncertain. This CDR3 has 15 amino acids. Deletions cut 6 bases from V and 0 bases from J, with 11 bases between. Germline CDR1 MDHEN, CDR2 SYDVKM. CDR3 nucleotides: TGTGCCAGCAGCCCAGACATTGCAACTAATGAAAAACTGTTTTTT. This encodes CASSPDIATNEKLFF.

V and J are TRBV4-1 and TRBJ2-7, with TRBD2 matching over 8 bases. Germline V gene lookup returns CDR1 MGHRA and CDR2 YSYEKL. The length of the CDR3 is 15 residues. Trimming took 1 base from V and 6 from J; bases not matched to a gene: 8. The CDR3 loop reads CASSQVPGLVGEQYF. The CDR3 nucleotides read TGCGCCAGCAGCCAAGTCCCGGGACTAGTAGGCGAGCAGTACTTC.

This chain connects TRBV21-1 to TRBJ1-1; TRBD1, the table's D call, was not compared with the DNA. TRBV21-1 is tagged as a pseudogene. This CDR3 is built from 15 residues. The CDR3 bases are TGTGCCAGCAGCCCCCGGTGGACAGGGGGAAGGTCAGCTTTCTTT. This translates into CASSPRWTGGRSAFF.

This chain connects TRBV6-1 to TRBJ2-7; no firm D call. The germline V and J ends were trimmed by 2 bases and 6 bases, with 11 bases remaining between them. This CDR3 spans 13 amino acids. Germline V CDR1 and CDR2: MNHNS, SASEGT. CDR3 in amino acids: CASSEHSPLEQYF. The CDR3 coding sequence is TGTGCCAGCAGTGAACACAGCCCCCTCGAGCAGTACTTC.

CDR3 DNA sequence: TGTGCCAGCAGAATGACTAGCGGGGGGCTTTACGAGCAGTACTTC. As protein: CASRMTSGGLYEQYF. The V call is TRBV6-1, the J call TRBJ2-7, with 13 nucleotides matching TRBD2. The CDR3 covers 15 residues. Trimming cost V 6 bases and J 4 bases; bases outside gene matches: 6. Germline-derived CDR1 and CDR2 are MNHNS and SASEGT.

This clone was detected only once. This chain connects TRBV7-2 to TRBJ2-7; D is possibly TRBD1 (6 bases). The CDR3 has 14 residues. Deletions cut 5 bases from V and 4 bases from J, with 15 bases between. The V gene's germline CDR1 is SGHTA and CDR2 FQGNSA. This chain's CDR3 is CASSPYRAVYEQYF. The CDR3, as DNA: TGTGCCAGCAGCCCATACAGGGCGGTATACGAGCAGTACTTC.

CDR3 DNA sequence: TGTGCCAGCACCTCCGGACGGGAGGAAACTAATGAAAAACTGTTTTTT. Translating gives CASTSGREETNEKLFF. The J gene is TRBJ1-4, the V gene TRBV6-6; D uncertain. The CDR3 is 16 residues long. The germline V gene encodes CDR1 MNHNY and CDR2 SVGAGI (reference sequence). V lost 7 bases to trimming and J lost 1 base, with 16 bases between them.

Note on this clone: Other DNA sequences within the sample encode an identical CDR3. The V gene is TRBV5-1, the J gene TRBJ2-7; D might be TRBD1 (6 bases). This CDR3 region has 12 residues. From germline, CDR1 is SGHRS and CDR2 YFSETQ. Trimming cost V 4 bases and J 4 bases, with 9 bases left between them. The CDR3 DNA is TGCGCCAGCAGCAGCACAGGGTACGAGCAGTACTTC. It encodes CASSSTGYEQYF.

The chain combines TRBV27 with TRBJ1-5, with a possible D match to TRBD1 (5 bases). This CDR3 is 15 amino acids long. V lost 1 base, J lost 5 bases, and 12 bases lay in between. The V gene's germline CDR1 is MNHEY and CDR2 SMNVEV (reference sequence). The CDR3 protein is CASSLWGGVDQPQHF. The CDR3 region has the DNA TGTGCCAGCAGTTTATGGGGGGGGGTGGATCAGCCCCAGCATTTT.

The rearrangement joins TRBV19 to TRBJ1-5; tentative D call: TRBD1 (5 bases). The CDR3 covers 17 residues. The V end lost 0 bases, the J end lost 2 bases, and 14 bases lay between the germline ends. Germline-derived CDR1 and CDR2 are LNHDA and SQIVND (reference sequence). For the CDR3, the DNA is TGTGCCAGTAGTATAGACGGGACTCCTATCGGCAATCAGCCCCAGCATTTT. Encoded protein: CASSIDGTPIGNQPQHF.

The gene calls are TRBV15 and TRBJ2-4; 8 nucleotides align to TRBD1. Germline V gene data show CDR1 as LNHNV and CDR2 as YYDKDF (reference sequence). The CDR3 loop spans 14 amino acids. Trimming at V came to 3 bases and at J to 7 bases, leaving 5 bases not matched to a gene. This CDR3 is CATSSGQGKNIQYF. In nucleotides, the CDR3 is TGTGCCACCAGCAGTGGACAGGGAAAGAACATTCAGTACTTC.

As concerns this clone: The same CDR3 can be traced to other DNA sequences in this sample. J is TRBJ2-7 and V is TRBV30; tentatively, D is TRBD1 (7 bases). CDR3 length: 13 amino acids. The germline CDR1 and CDR2 sequences are GTSNPN and SVGIG (reference sequence). V was shortened by 5 bases and J by 1 base, with 12 bases between the two germline ends. CDR3 sequence reads: CAWVQGTSYEQYF. The CDR3 DNA follows: TGTGCCTGGGTACAGGGGACTTCCTACGAGCAGTACTTC.

CDR3 in amino acids: CASSPDGPNQPQHF. The DNA for the CDR3 is TGTGCCAGCAGTCCCGACGGTCCCAATCAGCCCCAGCATTTT. The V gene is TRBV27, the J gene TRBJ1-5; no definite D call. Trimming took 5 bases from V and 3 from J, leaving 11 bases between them. This CDR3 has 14 amino acids. Germline values: CDR1 MNHEY, CDR2 SMNVEV (reference sequence).

The rearrangement uses TRBV28 and TRBJ1-4; the D gene is possibly TRBD1 (6 bases). Trimming shortened V by 1 base and J by 6 bases, and 15 bases separated the two germline ends. The CDR3 runs 16 residues. In germline, CDR1 is MDHEN, CDR2 SYDVKM. DNA for the CDR3: TGTGCCAGCAGTTTATTCCGGGAGGGGGTAGATGAAAAACTGTTTTTT. Protein: CASSLFREGVDEKLFF.

This chain uses TRBV4-1 with TRBJ2-1; unclear D gene. The CDR3 is made up of 14 amino acids. Per germline, CDR1 MGHRA and CDR2 YSYEKL. Trimming left V 4 bases short and J 2 bases short, with 9 bases between. CDR3 DNA sequence: TGCGCCAGCAGCCCCCCAAGCACCTACAATGAGCAGTTCTTC. As protein: CASSPPSTYNEQFF.

A note on this clone: Additional DNA sequences in this sample encode the identical CDR3. This sequence joins TRBV7-8 and TRBJ2-7; TRBD1 agrees at 8 bases. CDR1 SGHVS and CDR2 FQNEAQ come from the germline V gene. The CDR3 totals 13 residues. The trim removed 5 bases at V and 4 bases at J, leaving 4 bases unmatched. CDR3 sequence reads: CASSPDRGYEQYF. The CDR3 coding sequence is TGTGCCAGCAGCCCTGACAGGGGTTACGAGCAGTACTTC.

Points on this clone: This sample also contains other DNA sequences that code for the same CDR3. This rearrangement joins TRBV10-3 to TRBJ2-1, with 9 bases aligning to TRBD2. This CDR3 has 14 residues. Germline values: CDR1 ENHRY, CDR2 SYGVKD. Trimming at V came to 3 bases and at J to 3 bases, leaving 0 bases not matched to a gene. CDR3 residues: CAISDSGSYNEQFF. In nucleotides, the CDR3 is TGTGCCATCAGTGATAGCGGGAGCTACAATGAGCAGTTCTTC.

The J gene is TRBJ2-4, the V gene TRBV4-3; D is unclear. Trimming pared 1 base from V and 0 bases from J, leaving 7 bases between. Looked up from germline, CDR1 is LGHNA and CDR2 is YSLEER. CDR3 length equals 15 residues. The CDR3 DNA is TGCGCCAGCAGCCAAGGACGTCTAGCCAAAAACATTCAGTACTTC. This sequence encodes CASSQGRLAKNIQYF.

The V call is TRBV28, the J call TRBJ2-3; 14 nucleotides line up with TRBD2. Germline V gene sequence: CDR1 MDHEN, CDR2 SYDVKM. CDR3 size: 17 residues. Trimming removed 5 bases from V and 6 bases from J; junction bases left unmatched: 10. This CDR3 is CASSVPTSGGAGDTQYF. Written as DNA, the CDR3 is TGTGCCAGCAGTGTCCCGACTAGCGGGGGGGCAGGGGATACGCAGTATTTT.

The chain is built from TRBV4-3 and TRBJ2-7; D remains ambiguous. Deletions cut 0 bases from V and 2 bases from J, with 14 bases between. The CDR3 is made up of 16 amino acids. Germline V CDR1 and CDR2: LGHNA, YSLEER. The CDR3 DNA follows: TGCGCCAGCAGCCAAGAAGGCGGAGTAGAGACCTACGAGCAGTACTTC. Protein: CASSQEGGVETYEQYF.

The chain combines TRBV27 with TRBJ2-7; unclear D gene. The CDR3 spans 14 residues. Germline lookup yields CDR1 MNHEY and CDR2 SMNVEV (reference sequence). Trimming left V 1 base short and J 2 bases short, with 9 bases between. The chain's CDR3 is CASSLYSTAYEQYF. As DNA, the CDR3 is TGTGCCAGCAGTTTATACAGTACTGCCTACGAGCAGTACTTC.

The chain employs TRBV7-6 and TRBJ1-2; D is unresolved. Germline V gene lookup returns CDR1 SGHVS and CDR2 FNYEAQ. V was trimmed by 5 bases and J by 6 bases, leaving 13 bases between them. The CDR3 is 13 amino acids. The CDR3 is CASSTSLSDGYTF. In DNA, the CDR3 is TGTGCCAGCAGCACCTCCCTCAGTGATGGCTACACCTTC.

The J gene is TRBJ2-7, the V gene TRBV5-4; 9 bases are shared with TRBD1. The CDR3 contains 15 residues. After removal of 4 bases from V and 3 bases from J, the junction contained 8 bases not matched to a gene. Germline V gene lookup returns CDR1 SGHNT and CDR2 YYREEE (reference sequence). The CDR3: CASSRRDRVDYEQYF. CDR3 nucleotide sequence: TGTGCCAGCAGCCGCCGGGACAGGGTCGACTACGAGCAGTACTTC. Based on the CDR3 plus reference TRBV5-4 and TRBJ2-7, the full variable domain is ETGVTQSPTHLIKTRGQQVTLRCSSQSGHNTVSWYQQALGQGPQFIFQYYREEENGRGNFPPRFSGLQFPNYSSELNVNALELDDSALYLCASSRRDRVDYEQYFGPGTRLTVT.